Listed below are T cell receptor beta chains from one sample, sequenced in a study of Tregs in tolerant kidney transplant recipients. This table comes from immunoSEQ multiplex PCR, and its TCRdb copy is limited to in-frame clones, with some not included. The sample carries about 20,000 clones, 65% to 90% recorded once. Source material: Tregs from blood. All receptors come from a human donor in good health. Both conserved end residues are part of each CDR3.

CDR3 protein | V gene
CASSWGENTEAFF | TRBV5-1
CASSLALGVSGNTIYF | TRBV7-2
CAWAGTRKFF | TRBV30
CASSSGRTQSTGELFF | TRBV5-1
CASKQGMNTEAFF | TRBV2
CAWSDGDRGKGYGYTF | TRBV30
CASSLAVINEQFF | TRBV5-1
CASSQGGGVKAFF | TRBV14
CSVEELAGVNEQFF | TRBV29-1
CASSFQGAHPYGYTF | TRBV5-4
CASSQDPGGREYEQYF | TRBV4-1
CASGPDGGLHQPQHF | TRBV12-5
CASNDPPGTQYF | TRBV6-5
CASSQESQGYSPLHF | TRBV4-2
CASSIPQQPSYGYTF | TRBV19
CASSRLGPPYTQYF | TRBV27
CASSLTASYEQYF | TRBV7-6
CASSLRRAVLNEQFF | TRBV6-6
CASSWPSYGYTF | TRBV6-1
CASSQTLVEEQYF | TRBV4-3
CAIGRINGEQYF | TRBV10-3
CASSYNGQGGGDTQYF | TRBV6-5
CAWSVVGLAGTRRSGANVLTF | TRBV30
CATQGGQNTEAFF | TRBV6-1
CAWSRTYYNEQFF | TRBV30
CASLGRYGYTF | TRBV6-5
CASSLSGKGSVANVLTF | TRBV7-9
CSVQFGQSDYEQYF | TRBV29-1
CASGLRGAGDTQYF | TRBV12-5
CASSLVSSGNTIYF | TRBV7-2
CASSQESARSVPYGYTF | TRBV4-3
CASSLQGTGANVLTF | TRBV7-2
CASSRLASYNEQFF | TRBV14
CASSKSGGDSYNEQFF | TRBV6-6
CASSDPGINTGELFF | TRBV25-1
CASSLGTGGHTEAFF | TRBV11-3
CAWSRKTVTSTDTQYF | TRBV30
CASSTLTGALVEQFF | TRBV19
CASSRPSLTDTQYF | TRBV6-6
CASSPQRGTDTQYF | TRBV7-2
CASSLGSGPYNEQFF | TRBV5-1
CASSEGDRGRLNYGYTF | TRBV6-1
CASSGEGFLNTEAFF | TRBV6-1
CASSRGASASYEQYF | TRBV5-1
CASSAGGLGANVLTF | TRBV7-3
CASSIGQGAETQYF | TRBV19
CSAGGRETQYF | TRBV20-1
CASCPGGNEQFF | TRBV5-1
CASSPRDSGPGELFF | TRBV14
CASSSRLAGYQETQYF | TRBV11-3
CASSGRGSIGELFF | TRBV6-1
CACREGRLEQYF | TRBV30
CATSIRAGIQYF | TRBV15
CASSPRGNNNQPQHF | TRBV18
CASSLGGSGYTYEQYF | TRBV5-1